This TCR beta chain was sequenced during a study of shared clonotypes between healthy human individuals. V lost 5 bases and J lost 0, with 8 bases in between. The CDR3 totals 15 residues. Germline CDR1 is LNHDA and CDR2 is SQIVND (reference sequence). Worth noting for this clone: Additional DNA sequences in this sample encode the identical CDR3.

All donors qualified as healthy HIV-negative adults and had experienced no recent acute infections or vaccinations. Unsorted PBMC contributed roughly 300 ng DNA, roughly 30,000 T cell genomes, to each replicate PCR. TCRdb keeps only in-frame clones here, not all; method: immunoSEQ multiplex PCR. This table has about 500,000 clones, 70% to 80% appearing once. This chain joins TRBV19 and TRBJ2-6, with D possibly being TRBD1 or TRBD2 (5 bases each). Sequenced material: PBMCs. The TCR sequence derives from a middle-aged woman in good health. Some clones in this sample may be carry-over from other donors' samples. The CDR3 protein is CASSPGTSGANVLTF. The CDR3 nucleotides are TGTGCCAGTAGTCCGGGGACCTCTGGGGCCAACGTCCTGACTTTC.